This T cell receptor (beta chain) came from a study of radiotherapy plus CTLA-4 blockade in lung cancer (dated by TCRdb to between 2017 and 2018). Regarding the complete study: Objective responses occurred in roughly 20% of enrolled patients, and around 29% achieved disease control.

Points the paper makes about the study in general: TCR clones derived from tumors expanded in peripheral blood after treatment with radiotherapy and ipilimumab. Increased serum interferon-beta after radiation, together with early dynamic changes in blood T cell clones, were reported to be the strongest predictors of response.

Concerning this clone itself: Its target antigen remains unknown. It has no much larger one-base neighbor in the sample; base qualities were not kept.

The library was prepared using the immunoSEQ multiplex PCR assay. TCRdb's version of the immuneACCESS table is confined to in-frame rearrangements and falls short of the full clone set. An unresolved V gene accounts for under half of the shortfall where checked; the remainder is of unknown origin. The sample data list about 98,000 clones, and approximately 78% of these were observed just once. Clones ranked in the top ten supply about 3.5% of the sample. The study tested focal radiation therapy combined with CTLA-4 blockade (ipilimumab) in patients with chemo-refractory metastatic non-small-cell lung cancer. The sequence derives from a human donor with non-small cell lung cancer who had a partial response to radiotherapy plus ipilimumab. Sequencing used peripheral blood, obtained from a patient treated with radiotherapy plus ipilimumab.

The CDR3 is CASSSGTGGADGYTF. The nucleotide sequence is given as TGTGCCAGCAGCTCCGGGACAGGGGGCGCGGATGGCTACACCTTC. This chain joins TRBV7-2 to TRBJ1-2, and 12 junction bases match TRBD1. The germline V gene encodes CDR1 SGHTA and CDR2 FQGNSA. The CDR3 measures 15 amino acids from cysteine to phenylalanine. The kept DNA is CDR3 alone, 45 bases in frame from the first base. V and J are trimmed by 4 bases and 6 bases, and the gene matches miss 6 bases of the junction.